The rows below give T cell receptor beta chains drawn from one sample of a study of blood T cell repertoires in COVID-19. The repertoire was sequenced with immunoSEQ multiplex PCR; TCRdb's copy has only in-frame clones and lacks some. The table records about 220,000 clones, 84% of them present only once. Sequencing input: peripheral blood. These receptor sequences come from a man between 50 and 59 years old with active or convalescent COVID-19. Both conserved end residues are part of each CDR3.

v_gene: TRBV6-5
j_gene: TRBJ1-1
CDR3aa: CASSRQGLNTEAFF

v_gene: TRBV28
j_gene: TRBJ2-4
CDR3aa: CASSGHGLAKNIQYF

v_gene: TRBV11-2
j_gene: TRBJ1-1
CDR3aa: CASSPSLRRGTEAFF

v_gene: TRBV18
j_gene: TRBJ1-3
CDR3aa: CASSPQKRQSLGNTIYF

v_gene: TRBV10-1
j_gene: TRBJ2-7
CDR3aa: CASSESRLMRTVEQYF

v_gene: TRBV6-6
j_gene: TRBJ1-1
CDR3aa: CASSYSREAFF

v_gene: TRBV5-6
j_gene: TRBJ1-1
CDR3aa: CASSFGLGTEAFF

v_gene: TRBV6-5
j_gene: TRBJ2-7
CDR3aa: CASSYETGMPYEQYF

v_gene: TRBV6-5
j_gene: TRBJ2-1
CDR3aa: CASSFTSGNEQFF

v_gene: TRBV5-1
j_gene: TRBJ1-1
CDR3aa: CASSFGTAKFMNTEAFF

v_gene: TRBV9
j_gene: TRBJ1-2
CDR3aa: CASSPQGAGYGYTF

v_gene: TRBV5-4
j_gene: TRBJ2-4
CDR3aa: CASSPDRVAKNIQYF

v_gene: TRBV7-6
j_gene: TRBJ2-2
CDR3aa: CASSSSLLREGLNGELFF

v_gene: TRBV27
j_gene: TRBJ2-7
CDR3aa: CASSHRAPPYEQYF

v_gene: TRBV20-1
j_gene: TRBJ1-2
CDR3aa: CSASLGSSGYTF

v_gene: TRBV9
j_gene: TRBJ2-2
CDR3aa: CASSVQGGELFF

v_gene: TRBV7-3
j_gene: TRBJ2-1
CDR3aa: CASSFGIGRWQFF

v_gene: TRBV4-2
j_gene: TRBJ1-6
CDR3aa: CASSQAGGRTYNSPLHF

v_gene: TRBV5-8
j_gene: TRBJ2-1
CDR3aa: CASSFRGTEQFF

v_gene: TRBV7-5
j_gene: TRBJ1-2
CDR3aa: CVRSLAQNYGYTF

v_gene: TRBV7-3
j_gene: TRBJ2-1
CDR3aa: CASSLSGGGNNEQFF

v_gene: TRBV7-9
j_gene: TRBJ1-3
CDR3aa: CASSSQVFGNTIYF

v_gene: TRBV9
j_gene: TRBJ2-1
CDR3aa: CASSGTSGVYNEQFF

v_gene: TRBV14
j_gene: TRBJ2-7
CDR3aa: CASSLNPGASYEQYF

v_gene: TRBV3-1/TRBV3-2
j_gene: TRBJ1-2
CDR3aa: CASSQVMGEVGYTF